This T cell receptor beta chain was captured by sequencing in a study of T cell responses to AZD1222 COVID-19 vaccine. TCRdb's table, derived via immunoSEQ multiplex PCR, lists solely in-frame clones and lacks some. The table includes roughly 120,000 clones, roughly 93% detected once. Germline lookup yields CDR1 SNHLY and CDR2 FYNNEI. Trimming stripped 7 bases from V and 0 bases from J, with 13 bases between. CDR3 length: 15 amino acids. The starting material was peripheral blood, obtained 28 days after the second AZD1222 dose. This receptor was obtained from an adult who received the AZD1222 COVID-19 vaccine. J is TRBJ2-1 and V is TRBV2; no definite D call. The CDR3 loop reads CASKRTYGSYNEQFF. In DNA, the CDR3 is TGTGCCAGCAAGAGAACTTACGGCTCCTACAATGAGCAGTTCTTC. The whole variable domain, filled in from reference TRBV2 and TRBJ2-1, reads EPEVTQTPSHQVTQMGQEVILRCVPISNHLYFYWYRQILGQKVEFLVSFYNNEISEKSEIFDDQFSVERPDGSNFTLKIRSTKLEDSAMYFCASKRTYGSYNEQFFGPGTRLTVL.